This T cell receptor beta chain was documented in a study of blood T cells in healthy people across ages. The germline gives CDR1 MNHEY, CDR2 SMNVEV (reference sequence). The germline V and J ends were trimmed by 7 bases and 4 bases, with 13 bases remaining between them. This CDR3 comprises 13 residues. A sample-barcoded 5' primer and a J-beta primer mix were used in a second PCR of roughly 6 to 12 cycles. TCRdb independently ran MiXCR on the 5' RACE reads; one entry per CDR3 protein. The sample records some 760,000 distinct CDR3 sequences, approximately 25% being singletons. The same sample was also studied in work on T cells of mothers and their children.

The sequence was obtained from a boy aged 5 to 17 in good health. The sample comprised blood. V and J are TRBV27 and TRBJ1-2, with TRBD1 as a possible D gene (6 bases). The CDR3 spells CASKTGGGYGYTF. The CDR3 nucleotides read TGTGCCAGCAAGACAGGCGGAGGCTATGGCTACACCTTC.